The clone carrying this TCR beta chain has just a few counts. What it binds is not known. The data derive from a study of T-cell memory formation after mild COVID-19. Overall study: TCR clusters mostly belonged to single donors.

TCRdb re-analysed the 5' RACE reads in MiXCR, keeping a single row per CDR3 protein. The table includes around 300,000 distinct CDR3 sequences, approximately 15% detected once. Study conclusions and caveats: There were some responding clones in pre-infection memory, which suggested that cross-reactive memory had joined. For contracting clones, CD4+ ones sat mainly in CM and EM, CD8+ in EMRA.

V dropped 2 bases and J dropped 4 bases, with 8 bases sitting between them. This CDR3 has 13 residues. CDR1 and CDR2 from the germline V gene are MGHRA and YSYEKL. The chain joins TRBV4-1 to TRBJ2-5; D gene uncertain. The sequence was collected from a man between 18 and 35 years old who had mild COVID-19 (a few samples of this study predate the infection). Cell type and time point are not known. Sample: PBMCs or a T cell subset sorted from them (not recorded which). CDR3 in DNA: TGCGCCAGCAGCCAATTGGGTGCAGAGACCCAGTACTTC. It yields the protein CASSQLGAETQYF.